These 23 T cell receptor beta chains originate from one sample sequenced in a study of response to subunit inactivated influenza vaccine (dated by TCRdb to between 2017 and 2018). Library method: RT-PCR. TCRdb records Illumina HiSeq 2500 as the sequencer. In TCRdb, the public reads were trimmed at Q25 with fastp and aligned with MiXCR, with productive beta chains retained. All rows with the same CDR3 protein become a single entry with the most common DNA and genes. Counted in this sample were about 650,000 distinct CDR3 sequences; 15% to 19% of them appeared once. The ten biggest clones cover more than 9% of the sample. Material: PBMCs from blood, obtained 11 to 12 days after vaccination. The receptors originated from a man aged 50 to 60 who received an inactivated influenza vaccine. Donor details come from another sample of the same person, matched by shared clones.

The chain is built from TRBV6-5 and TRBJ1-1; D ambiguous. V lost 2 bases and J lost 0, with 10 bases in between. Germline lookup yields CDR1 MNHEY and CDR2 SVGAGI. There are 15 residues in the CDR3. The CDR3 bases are TGTGCCAGCAGTTACGGGGTCCCCATGAACACTGAAGCTTTCTTT. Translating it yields CASSYGVPMNTEAFF.

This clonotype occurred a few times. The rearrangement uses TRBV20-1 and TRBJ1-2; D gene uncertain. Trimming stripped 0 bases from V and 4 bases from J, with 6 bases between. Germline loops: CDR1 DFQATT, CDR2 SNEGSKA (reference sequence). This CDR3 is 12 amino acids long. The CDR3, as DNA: TGCAGTGCTAGAGATAGAGGCTATGGCTACACCTTC. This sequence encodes CSARDRGYGYTF.

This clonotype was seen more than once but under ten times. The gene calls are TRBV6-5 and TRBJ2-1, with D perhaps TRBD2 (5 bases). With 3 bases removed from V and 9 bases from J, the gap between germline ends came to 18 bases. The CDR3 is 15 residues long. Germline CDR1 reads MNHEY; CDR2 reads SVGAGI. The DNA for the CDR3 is TGTGCCAGCAGTTATATTAGCGCATCTTCGCCTGAGCAGTTCTTC. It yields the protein CASSYISASSPEQFF.

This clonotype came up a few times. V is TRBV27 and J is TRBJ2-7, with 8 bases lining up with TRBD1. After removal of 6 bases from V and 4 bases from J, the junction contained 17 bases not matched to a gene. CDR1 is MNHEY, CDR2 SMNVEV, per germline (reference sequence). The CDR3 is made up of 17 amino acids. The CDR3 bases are TGTGCCAGCAGCGGGCCCCTAGGGACAGGTATTGATTACGAGCAGTACTTC. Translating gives CASSGPLGTGIDYEQYF.

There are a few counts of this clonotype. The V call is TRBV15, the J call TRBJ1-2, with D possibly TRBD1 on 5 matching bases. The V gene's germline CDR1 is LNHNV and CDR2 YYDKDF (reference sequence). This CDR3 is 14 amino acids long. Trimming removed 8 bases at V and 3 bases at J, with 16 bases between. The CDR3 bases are TGTGCCACCTCTCCTGGGACCCAAGACTATGGCTACACCTTC. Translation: CATSPGTQDYGYTF.

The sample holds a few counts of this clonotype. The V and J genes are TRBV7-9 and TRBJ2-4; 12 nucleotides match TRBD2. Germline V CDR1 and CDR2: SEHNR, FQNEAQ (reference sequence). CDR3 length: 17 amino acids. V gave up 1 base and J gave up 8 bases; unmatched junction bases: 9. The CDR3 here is CASSLGSSGRGSDIQYF. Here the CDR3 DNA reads TGTGCCAGCAGCTTAGGATCTAGCGGGAGGGGGTCCGACATTCAGTACTTC.

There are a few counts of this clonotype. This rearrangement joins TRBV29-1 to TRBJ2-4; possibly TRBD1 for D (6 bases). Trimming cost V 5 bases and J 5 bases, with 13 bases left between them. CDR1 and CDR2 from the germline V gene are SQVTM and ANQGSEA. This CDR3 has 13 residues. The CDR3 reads CSVSGQGQNIQYF. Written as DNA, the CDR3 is TGCAGCGTTTCGGGGCAGGGGCAAAACATTCAGTACTTC.

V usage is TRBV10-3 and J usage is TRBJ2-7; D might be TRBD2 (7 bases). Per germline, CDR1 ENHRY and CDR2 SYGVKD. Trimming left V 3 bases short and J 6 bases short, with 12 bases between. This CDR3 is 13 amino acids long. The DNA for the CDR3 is TGTGCCATCAGTGAAGGGGGGGGGTTCGAGCAGTACTTC. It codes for CAISEGGGFEQYF.

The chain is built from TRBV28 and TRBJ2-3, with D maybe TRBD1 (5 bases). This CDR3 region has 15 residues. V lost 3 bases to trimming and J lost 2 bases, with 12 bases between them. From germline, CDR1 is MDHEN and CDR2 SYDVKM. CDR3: CASSFQGRSTDTQYF. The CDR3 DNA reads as TGTGCCAGCAGTTTTCAGGGCCGGTCCACAGATACGCAGTATTTT.

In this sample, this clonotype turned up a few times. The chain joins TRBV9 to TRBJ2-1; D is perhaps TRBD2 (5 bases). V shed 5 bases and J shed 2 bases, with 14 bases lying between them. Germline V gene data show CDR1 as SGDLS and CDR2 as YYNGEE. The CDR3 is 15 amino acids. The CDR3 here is CASSVGSGPYNEQFF. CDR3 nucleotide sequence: TGTGCCAGCAGTGTGGGGAGTGGGCCCTACAATGAGCAGTTCTTC.

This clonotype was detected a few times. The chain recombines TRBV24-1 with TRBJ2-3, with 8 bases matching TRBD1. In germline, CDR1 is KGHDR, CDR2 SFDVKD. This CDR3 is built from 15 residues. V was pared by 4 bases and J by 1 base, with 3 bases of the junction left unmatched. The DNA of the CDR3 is TGTGCCACCAGTGAGCAGGGGGCACGCACAGATACGCAGTATTTT. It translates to CATSEQGARTDTQYF.

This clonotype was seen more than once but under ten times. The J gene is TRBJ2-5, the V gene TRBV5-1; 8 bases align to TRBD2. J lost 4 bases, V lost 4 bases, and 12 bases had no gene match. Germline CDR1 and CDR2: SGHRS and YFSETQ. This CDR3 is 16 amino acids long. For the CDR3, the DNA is TGCGCCAGCAGCCCGAGCTGGGGGACTAGGGTAGAGACCCAGTACTTC. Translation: CASSPSWGTRVETQYF.

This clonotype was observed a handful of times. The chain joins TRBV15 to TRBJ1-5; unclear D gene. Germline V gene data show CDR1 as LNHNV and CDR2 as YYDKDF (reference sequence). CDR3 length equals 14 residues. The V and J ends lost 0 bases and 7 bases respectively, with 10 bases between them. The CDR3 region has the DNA TGTGCCACCAGCAGAGACCGTCGGGGACAGCCCCAGCATTTT. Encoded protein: CATSRDRRGQPQHF.

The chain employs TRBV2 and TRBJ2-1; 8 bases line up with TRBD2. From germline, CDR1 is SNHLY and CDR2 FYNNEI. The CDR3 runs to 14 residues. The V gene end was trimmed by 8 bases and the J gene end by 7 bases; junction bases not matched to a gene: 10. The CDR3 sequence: CASQREFVGNEQFF. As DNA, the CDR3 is TGTGCCAGCCAGCGGGAGTTCGTCGGAAATGAGCAGTTCTTC.

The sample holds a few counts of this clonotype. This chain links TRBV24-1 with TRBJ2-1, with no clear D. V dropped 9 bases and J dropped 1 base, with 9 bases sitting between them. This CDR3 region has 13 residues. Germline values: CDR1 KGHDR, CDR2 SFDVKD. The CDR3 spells CATSERSYNEQFF. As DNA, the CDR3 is TGTGCCACCTCGGAACGGTCCTACAATGAGCAGTTCTTC.

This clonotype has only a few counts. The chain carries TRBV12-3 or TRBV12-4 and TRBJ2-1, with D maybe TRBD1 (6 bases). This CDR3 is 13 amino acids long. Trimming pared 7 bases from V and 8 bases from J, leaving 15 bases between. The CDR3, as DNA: TGTGCCAGCAACAGGGAACAGGACTATGAGCAGTTCTTC. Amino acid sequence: CASNREQDYEQFF.

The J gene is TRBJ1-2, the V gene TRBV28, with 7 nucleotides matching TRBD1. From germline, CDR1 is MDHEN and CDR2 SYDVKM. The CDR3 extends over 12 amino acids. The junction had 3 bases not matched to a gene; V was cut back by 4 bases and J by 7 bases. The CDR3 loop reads CASSSQGFGYTF. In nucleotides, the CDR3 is TGTGCCAGCAGTTCACAGGGGTTTGGCTACACCTTC.

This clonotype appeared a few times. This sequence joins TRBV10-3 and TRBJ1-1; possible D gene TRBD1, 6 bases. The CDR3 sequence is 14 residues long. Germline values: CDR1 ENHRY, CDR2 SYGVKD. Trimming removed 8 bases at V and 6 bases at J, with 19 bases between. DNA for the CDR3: TGTGCCATCCGATCGGGGGCTGATTCTGCTGAAGCTTTCTTT. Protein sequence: CAIRSGADSAEAFF.

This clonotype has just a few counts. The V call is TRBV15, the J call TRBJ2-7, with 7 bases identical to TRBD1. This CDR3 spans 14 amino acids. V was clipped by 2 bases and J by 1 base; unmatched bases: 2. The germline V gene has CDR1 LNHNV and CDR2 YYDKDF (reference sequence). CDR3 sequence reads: CATSRQTGSYEQYF. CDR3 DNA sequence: TGTGCCACCAGCAGACAGACAGGGTCCTACGAGCAGTACTTC.

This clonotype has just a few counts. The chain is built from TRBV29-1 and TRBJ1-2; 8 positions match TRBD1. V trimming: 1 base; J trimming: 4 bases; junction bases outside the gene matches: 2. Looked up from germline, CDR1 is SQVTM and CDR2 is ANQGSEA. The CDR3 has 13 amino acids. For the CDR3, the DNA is TGCAGCGTTGAAGGGCAGGGGGCCTATGGCTACACCTTC. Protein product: CSVEGQGAYGYTF.

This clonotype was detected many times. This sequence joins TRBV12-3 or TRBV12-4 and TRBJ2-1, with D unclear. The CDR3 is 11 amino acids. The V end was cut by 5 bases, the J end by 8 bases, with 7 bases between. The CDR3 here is CASSHLHEQFF. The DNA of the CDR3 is TGTGCCAGCAGTCACCTACATGAGCAGTTCTTC.

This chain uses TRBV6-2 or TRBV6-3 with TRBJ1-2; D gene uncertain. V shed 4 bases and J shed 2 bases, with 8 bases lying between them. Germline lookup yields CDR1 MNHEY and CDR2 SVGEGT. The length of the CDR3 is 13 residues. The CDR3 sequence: CASSSTDNYGYTF. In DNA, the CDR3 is TGTGCCAGCAGTTCTACAGACAACTATGGCTACACCTTC.

For the CDR3, the DNA is TGCGCCAGCAGCCGGACGGGGCCAGCCGAGCAGTACTTC. It yields the protein CASSRTGPAEQYF. The J gene is TRBJ2-7, the V gene TRBV5-1; D possibly matches TRBD1 or TRBD2 (5 bases each). Between the trimmed V and J ends, which lost 4 bases and 6 bases, there was a span of 14 bases. Germline V gives CDR1 SGHRS, CDR2 YFSETQ. This CDR3 has 13 amino acids.